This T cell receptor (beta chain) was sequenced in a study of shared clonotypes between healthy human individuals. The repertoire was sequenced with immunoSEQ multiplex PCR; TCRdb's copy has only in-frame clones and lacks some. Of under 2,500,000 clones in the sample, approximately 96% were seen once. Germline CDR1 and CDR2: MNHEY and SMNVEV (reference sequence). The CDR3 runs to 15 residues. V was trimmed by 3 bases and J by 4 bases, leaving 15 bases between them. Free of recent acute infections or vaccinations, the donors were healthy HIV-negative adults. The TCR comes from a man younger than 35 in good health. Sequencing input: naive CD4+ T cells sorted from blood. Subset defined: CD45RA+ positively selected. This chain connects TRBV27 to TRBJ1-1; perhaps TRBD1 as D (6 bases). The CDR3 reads CASSFLSGGGTEAFF. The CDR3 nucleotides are TGTGCCAGCAGTTTCCTCAGCGGGGGCGGCACTGAAGCTTTCTTT.